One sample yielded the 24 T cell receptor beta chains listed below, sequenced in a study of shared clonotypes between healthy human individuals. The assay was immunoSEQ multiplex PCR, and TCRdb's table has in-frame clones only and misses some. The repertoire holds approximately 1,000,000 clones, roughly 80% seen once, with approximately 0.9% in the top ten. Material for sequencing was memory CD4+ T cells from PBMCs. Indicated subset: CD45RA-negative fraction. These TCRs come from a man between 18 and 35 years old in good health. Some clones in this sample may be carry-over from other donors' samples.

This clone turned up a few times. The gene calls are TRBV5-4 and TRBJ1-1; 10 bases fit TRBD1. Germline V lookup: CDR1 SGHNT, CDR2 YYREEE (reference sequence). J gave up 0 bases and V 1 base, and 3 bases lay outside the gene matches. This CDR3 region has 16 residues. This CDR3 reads CASSLTGQGMNTEAFF. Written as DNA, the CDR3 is TGTGCCAGCAGCTTGACGGGACAGGGGATGAACACTGAAGCTTTCTTT.

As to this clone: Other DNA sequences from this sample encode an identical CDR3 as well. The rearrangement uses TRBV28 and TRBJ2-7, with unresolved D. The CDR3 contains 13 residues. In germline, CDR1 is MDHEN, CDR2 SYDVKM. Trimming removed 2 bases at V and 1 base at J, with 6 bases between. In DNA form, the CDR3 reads TGTGCCAGCAGTTTAGGCGGATCCTACGAGCAGTACTTC. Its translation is CASSLGGSYEQYF.

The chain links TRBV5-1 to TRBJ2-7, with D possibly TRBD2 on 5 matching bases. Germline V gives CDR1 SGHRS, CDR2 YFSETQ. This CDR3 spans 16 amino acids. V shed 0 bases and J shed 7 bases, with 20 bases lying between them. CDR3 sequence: CASSLGHQIPTGEQYF. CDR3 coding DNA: TGCGCCAGCAGCTTGGGACATCAAATACCCACGGGGGAGCAGTACTTC.

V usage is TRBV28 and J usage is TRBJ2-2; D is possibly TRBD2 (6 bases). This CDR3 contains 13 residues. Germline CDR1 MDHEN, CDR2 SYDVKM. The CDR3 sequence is CSTAGPRTGELFF. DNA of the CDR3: TGTTCCACCGCGGGGCCCCGCACCGGGGAGCTGTTTTTT.

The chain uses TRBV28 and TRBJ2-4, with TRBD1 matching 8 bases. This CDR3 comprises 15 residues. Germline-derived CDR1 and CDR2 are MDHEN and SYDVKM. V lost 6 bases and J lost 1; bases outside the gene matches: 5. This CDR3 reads CASSTGGFAKNIQYF. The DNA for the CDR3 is TGTGCCAGCAGCACAGGGGGGTTCGCCAAAAACATTCAGTACTTC.

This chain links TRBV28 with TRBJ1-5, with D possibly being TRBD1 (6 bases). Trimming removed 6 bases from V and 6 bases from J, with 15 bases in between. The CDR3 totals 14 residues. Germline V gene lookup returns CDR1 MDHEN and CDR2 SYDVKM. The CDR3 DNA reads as TGTGCCAGCAGGGAGGGGGGCGCCGGTCAGCCCCAGCATTTT. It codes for CASREGGAGQPQHF. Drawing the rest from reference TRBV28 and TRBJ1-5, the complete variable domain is DVKVTQSSRYLVKRTGEKVFLECVQDMDHENMFWYRQDPGLGLRLIYFSYDVKMKEKGDIPEGYSVSREKKERFSLILESASTNQTSMYLCASREGGAGQPQHFGDGTRLSIL.

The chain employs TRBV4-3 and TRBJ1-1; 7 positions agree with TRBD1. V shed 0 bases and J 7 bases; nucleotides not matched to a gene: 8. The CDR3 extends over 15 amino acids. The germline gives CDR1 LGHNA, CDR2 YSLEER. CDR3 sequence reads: CASSQDLRGRGEAFF. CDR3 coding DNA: TGCGCCAGCAGCCAAGATCTGAGGGGGCGGGGTGAAGCTTTCTTT.

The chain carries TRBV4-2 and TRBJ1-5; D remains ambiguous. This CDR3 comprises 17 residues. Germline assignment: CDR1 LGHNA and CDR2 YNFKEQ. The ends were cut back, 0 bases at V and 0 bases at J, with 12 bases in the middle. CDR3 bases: TGTGCCAGCAGCCAAGATCCACAGCGTTATAGCAATCAGCCCCAGCATTTT. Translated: CASSQDPQRYSNQPQHF.

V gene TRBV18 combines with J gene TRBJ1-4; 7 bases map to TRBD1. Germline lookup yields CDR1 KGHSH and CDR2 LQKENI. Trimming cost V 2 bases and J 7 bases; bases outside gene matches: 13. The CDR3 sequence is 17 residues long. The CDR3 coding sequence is TGTGCCAGCTCACCAATACCCCCTCGGGACAGAGGTGAAAAACTGTTTTTT. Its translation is CASSPIPPRDRGEKLFF. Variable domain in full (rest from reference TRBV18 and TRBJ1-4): NAGVMQNPRHLVRRRGQEARLRCSPMKGHSHVYWYRQLPEEGLKFMVYLQKENIIDESGMPKERFSAEFPKEGPSILRIQQVVRGDSAAYFCASSPIPPRDRGEKLFFGSGTQLSVL.

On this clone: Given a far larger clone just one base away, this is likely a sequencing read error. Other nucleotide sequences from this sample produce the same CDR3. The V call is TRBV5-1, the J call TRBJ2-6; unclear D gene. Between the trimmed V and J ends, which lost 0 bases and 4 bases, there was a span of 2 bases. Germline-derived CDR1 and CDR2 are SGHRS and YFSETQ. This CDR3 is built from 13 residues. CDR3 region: CASSLAGANVLTF. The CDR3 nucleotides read TGCGCCAGCAGCTTGGCCGGGGCCAACGTCCTGACTTTC.

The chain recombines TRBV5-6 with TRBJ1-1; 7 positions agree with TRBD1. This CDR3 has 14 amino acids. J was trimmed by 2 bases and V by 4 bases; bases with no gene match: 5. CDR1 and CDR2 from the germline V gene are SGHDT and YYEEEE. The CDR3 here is CASSLNRGNTEAFF. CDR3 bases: TGTGCCAGCAGCCTTAACAGGGGCAACACTGAAGCTTTCTTT.

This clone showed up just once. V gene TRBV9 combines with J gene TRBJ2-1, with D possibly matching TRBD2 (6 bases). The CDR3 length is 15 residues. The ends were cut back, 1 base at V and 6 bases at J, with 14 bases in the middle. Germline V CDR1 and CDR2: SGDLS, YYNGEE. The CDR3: CASSVTAGPFNEQFF. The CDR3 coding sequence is TGTGCCAGCAGCGTAACGGCGGGACCTTTCAATGAGCAGTTCTTC.

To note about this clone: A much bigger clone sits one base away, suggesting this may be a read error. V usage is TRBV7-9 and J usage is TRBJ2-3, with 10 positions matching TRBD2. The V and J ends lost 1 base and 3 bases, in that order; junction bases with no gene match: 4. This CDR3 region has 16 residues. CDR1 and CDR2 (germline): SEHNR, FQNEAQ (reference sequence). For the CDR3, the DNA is TGTGCCAGCAGCTTAGGCTCTAGCGGGAGAACAGATACGCAGTATTTT. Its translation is CASSLGSSGRTDTQYF.

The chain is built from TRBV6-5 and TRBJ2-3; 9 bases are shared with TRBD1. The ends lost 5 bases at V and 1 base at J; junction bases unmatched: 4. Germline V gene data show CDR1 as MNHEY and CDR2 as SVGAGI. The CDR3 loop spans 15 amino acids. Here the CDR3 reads CASSRTGEGTDTQYF. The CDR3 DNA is TGTGCCAGCAGTAGGACAGGGGAAGGCACAGATACGCAGTATTTT.

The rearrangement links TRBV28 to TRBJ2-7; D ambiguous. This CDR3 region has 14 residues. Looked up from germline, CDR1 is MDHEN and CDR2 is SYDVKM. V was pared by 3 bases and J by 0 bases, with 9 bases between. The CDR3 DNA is TGTGCCAGCAGTTTGGAAGGTTACTCCTACGAGCAGTACTTC. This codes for CASSLEGYSYEQYF.

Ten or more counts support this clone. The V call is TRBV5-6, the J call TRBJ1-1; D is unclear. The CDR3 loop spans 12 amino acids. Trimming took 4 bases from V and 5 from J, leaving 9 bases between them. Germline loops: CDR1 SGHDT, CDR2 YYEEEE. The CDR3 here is CASSNGPTEAFF. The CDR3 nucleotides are TGTGCCAGCAGCAACGGGCCTACTGAAGCTTTCTTT.

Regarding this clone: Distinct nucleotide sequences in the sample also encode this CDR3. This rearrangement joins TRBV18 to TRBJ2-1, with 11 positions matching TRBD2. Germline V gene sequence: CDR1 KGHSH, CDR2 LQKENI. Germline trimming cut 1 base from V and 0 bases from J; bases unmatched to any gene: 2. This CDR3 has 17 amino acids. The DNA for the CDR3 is TGTGCCAGCTCACCACGTACTAGCGGGAGCTCCTACAATGAGCAGTTCTTC. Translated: CASSPRTSGSSYNEQFF.

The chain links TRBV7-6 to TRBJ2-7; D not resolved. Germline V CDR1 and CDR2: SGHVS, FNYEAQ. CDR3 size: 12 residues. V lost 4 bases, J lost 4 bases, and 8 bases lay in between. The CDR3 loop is CASSSVGYEQYF. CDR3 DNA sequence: TGTGCCAGCAGCTCGGTGGGGTACGAGCAGTACTTC.

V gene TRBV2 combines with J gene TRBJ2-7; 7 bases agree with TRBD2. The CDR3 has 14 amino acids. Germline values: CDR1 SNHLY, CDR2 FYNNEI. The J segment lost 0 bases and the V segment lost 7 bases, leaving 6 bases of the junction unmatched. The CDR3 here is CASNIGGSSYEQYF. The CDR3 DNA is TGTGCCAGCAATATCGGCGGGAGCTCCTACGAGCAGTACTTC.

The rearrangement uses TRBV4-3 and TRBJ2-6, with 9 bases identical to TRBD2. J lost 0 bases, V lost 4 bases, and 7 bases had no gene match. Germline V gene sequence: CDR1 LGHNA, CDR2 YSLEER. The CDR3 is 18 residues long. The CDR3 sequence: CASSLSLAGSSGANVLTF. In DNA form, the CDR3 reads TGCGCCAGCAGCCTTTCTCTAGCGGGGAGCTCTGGGGCCAACGTCCTGACTTTC.

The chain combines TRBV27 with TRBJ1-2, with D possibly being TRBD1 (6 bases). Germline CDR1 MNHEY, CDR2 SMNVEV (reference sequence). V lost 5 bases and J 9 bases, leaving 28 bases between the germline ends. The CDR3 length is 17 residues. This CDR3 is CASSRHREAGIGGSYTF. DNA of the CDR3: TGTGCCAGCAGTCGGCACAGGGAGGCTGGGATCGGGGGGAGCTACACCTTC.

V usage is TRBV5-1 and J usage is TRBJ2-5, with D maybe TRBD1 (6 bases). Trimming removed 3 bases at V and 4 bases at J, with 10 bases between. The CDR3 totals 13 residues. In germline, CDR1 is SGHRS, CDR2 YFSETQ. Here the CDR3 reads CASSSGQLETQYF. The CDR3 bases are TGCGCCAGCAGCTCCGGACAGTTAGAGACCCAGTACTTC.

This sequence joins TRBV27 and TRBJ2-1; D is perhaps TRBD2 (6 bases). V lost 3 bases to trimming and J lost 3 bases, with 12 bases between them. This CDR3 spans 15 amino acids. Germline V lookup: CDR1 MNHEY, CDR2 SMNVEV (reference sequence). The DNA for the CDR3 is TGTGCCAGCAGTTTGTCCGGGACTTTCTACAATGAGCAGTTCTTC. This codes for CASSLSGTFYNEQFF.

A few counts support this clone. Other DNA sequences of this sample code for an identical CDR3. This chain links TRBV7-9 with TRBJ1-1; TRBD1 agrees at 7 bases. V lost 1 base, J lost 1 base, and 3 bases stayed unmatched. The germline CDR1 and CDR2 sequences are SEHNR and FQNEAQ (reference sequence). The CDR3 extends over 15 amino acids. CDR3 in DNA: TGTGCCAGCAGCTTAGGACAGGGCGCGAACACTGAAGCTTTCTTT. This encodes CASSLGQGANTEAFF. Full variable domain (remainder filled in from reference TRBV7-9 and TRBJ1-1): DTGVSQNPRHKITKRGQNVTFRCDPISEHNRLYWYRQTLGQGPEFLTYFQNEAQLEKSRLLSDRFSAERPKGSFSTLEIQRTEQGDSAMYLCASSLGQGANTEAFFGQGTRLTVV.